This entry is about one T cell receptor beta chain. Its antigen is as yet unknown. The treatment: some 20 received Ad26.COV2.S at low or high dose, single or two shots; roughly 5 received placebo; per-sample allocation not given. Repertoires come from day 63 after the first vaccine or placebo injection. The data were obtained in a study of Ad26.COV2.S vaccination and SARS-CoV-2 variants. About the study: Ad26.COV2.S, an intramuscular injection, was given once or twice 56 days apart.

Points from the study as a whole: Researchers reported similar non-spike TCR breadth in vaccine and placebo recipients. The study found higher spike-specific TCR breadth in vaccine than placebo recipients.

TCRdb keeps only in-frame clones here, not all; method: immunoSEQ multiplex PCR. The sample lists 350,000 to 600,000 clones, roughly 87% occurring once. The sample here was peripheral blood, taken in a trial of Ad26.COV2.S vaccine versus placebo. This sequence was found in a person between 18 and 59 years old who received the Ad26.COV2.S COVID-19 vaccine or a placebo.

The CDR3 bases are TGCGCCAGCAGCCAAGTGGTTCGGAGTTCCGAGCAGTACTTC. It specifies CASSQVVRSSEQYF. The gene calls are TRBV4-1 and TRBJ2-7; D unresolved. Germline V gene data show CDR1 as MGHRA and CDR2 as YSYEKL. Trimming pared 1 base from V and 6 bases from J, leaving 13 bases between. This CDR3 has 14 amino acids.